A single sample gave rise to the 11 T cell receptor beta chains below, sequenced in a study of blood T cell repertoires in COVID-19. Profiling relied on immunoSEQ multiplex PCR, and the TCRdb table lists in-frame clones only, not all of them. Seen here are 260,000 or so clones, over 70% observed once, and the top ten hold about 9.1%. Sequences were obtained from peripheral blood. These receptors all come from a human donor in a cohort sampled during active COVID-19.

This clone was recorded only once. This chain joins TRBV19 and TRBJ1-4; D unclear. The V gene lost 4 bases and the J gene lost 0 bases, with 6 bases spanning the gap. The CDR3 spans 14 residues. CDR1 and CDR2 (germline): LNHDA, SQIVND (reference sequence). The CDR3 loop is CASSNTATNEKLFF. CDR3 in DNA: TGTGCCAGTAGTAACACAGCAACTAATGAAAAACTGTTTTTT. Using reference TRBV19 and TRBJ1-4 for the parts outside the CDR3, the full variable domain is DGGITQSPKYLFRKEGQNVTLSCEQNLNHDAMYWYRQDPGQGLRLIYYSQIVNDFQKGDIAEGYSVSREKKESFPLTVTSAQKNPTAFYLCASSNTATNEKLFFGSGTQLSVL.

The chain uses TRBV5-1 and TRBJ1-1; tentatively, D is TRBD1 (5 bases). Germline CDR1 is SGHRS and CDR2 is YFSETQ. The CDR3 contains 16 residues. V gave up 4 bases and J gave up 1 base, with 17 bases separating them. The CDR3 nucleotides are TGCGCCAGCAGCCAACGGGACTCCAGGCGGAACACTGAAGCTTTCTTT. Its translation: CASSQRDSRRNTEAFF.

V and J are TRBV7-3 and TRBJ2-1; 9 bases line up with TRBD1. With V trimmed by 0 bases and J by 9 bases, 9 bases remained unmatched. CDR1 is SGHTA and CDR2 is FQGTGA in the germline V gene. This CDR3 comprises 16 residues. This chain's CDR3 is CASSLTGQGSVGEQFF. The CDR3 DNA reads as TGTGCCAGCAGCTTAACGGGACAGGGAAGTGTGGGTGAGCAGTTCTTC. The variable domain in full, with the rest retrieved from reference TRBV7-3 and TRBJ2-1, is GAGVSQTPSNKVTEKGKYVELRCDPISGHTALYWYRQSLGQGPEFLIYFQGTGAADDSGLPNDRFFAVRPEGSVSTLKIQRTERGDSAVYLCASSLTGQGSVGEQFFGPGTRLTVL.

The CDR3 nucleotides read TGTGCCAGCAGCCGACAGGGCGCAGATACGCAGTATTTT. It yields the protein CASSRQGADTQYF. The rearrangement joins TRBV3-1 (or the pseudogene TRBV3-2) to TRBJ2-3; 7 nucleotides align to TRBD1. The ends lost 4 bases at V and 4 bases at J; junction bases unmatched: 2. This CDR3 has 13 amino acids. Germline V gene data show CDR1 as LGHDT and CDR2 as YNNKEL (reference sequence).

V gene TRBV9 combines with J gene TRBJ2-1, with 7 bases that match TRBD2. Unmatched junction bases numbered 10, after V lost 0 bases and J lost 10 bases. The CDR3 runs 15 residues. The germline gives CDR1 SGDLS, CDR2 YYNGEE. CDR3 loop: CASSVGVASGGEQFF. The CDR3 bases are TGTGCCAGCAGCGTAGGGGTTGCTAGCGGAGGCGAGCAGTTCTTC.

The chain is built from TRBV12-3 or TRBV12-4 and TRBJ2-7; no clear D. The CDR3 consists of 12 residues. Deletions cut 6 bases from V and 3 bases from J, with 9 bases between. The DNA of the CDR3 is TGTGCCAGCAGCAAACAGAGCTACGAGCAGTACTTC. Translated, it gives CASSKQSYEQYF.

There are a few counts of this clone. The genes are TRBV5-1 and TRBJ2-2; 12 nucleotides line up with TRBD1. Germline assignment: CDR1 SGHRS and CDR2 YFSETQ. J gave up 10 bases and V 5 bases, and 9 bases lay outside the gene matches. This CDR3 region has 15 residues. The CDR3: CASSPGTGGKEELFF. As DNA, the CDR3 is TGCGCCAGCAGTCCGGGGACAGGGGGCAAAGAGGAGCTGTTTTTT.

This chain connects TRBV6-6 to TRBJ1-4, with D maybe TRBD1 (6 bases). The ends were cut back, 6 bases at V and 0 bases at J, with 11 bases in the middle. Germline V CDR1 and CDR2: MNHNY, SVGAGI (reference sequence). This CDR3 is built from 15 residues. CDR3 sequence: CASRVGGATNEKLFF. Written as DNA, the CDR3 is TGTGCCAGCAGGGTAGGGGGGGCAACTAATGAAAAACTGTTTTTT.

V and J are TRBV28 and TRBJ1-1, with TRBD1 identical over 7 bases. Per the germline V gene, CDR1 is MDHEN and CDR2 is SYDVKM. The CDR3 sequence is 14 residues long. Unmatched junction bases numbered 9, after V lost 7 bases and J lost 4 bases. As DNA, the CDR3 is TGTGCCAGCATTCTCATTCCAGGGGGCACTGAAGCTTTCTTT. It yields the protein CASILIPGGTEAFF.

J is TRBJ1-2 and V is TRBV29-1; D unclear. This CDR3 is built from 11 residues. Germline CDR1 SQVTM, CDR2 ANQGSEA. V lost 3 bases and J lost 6, with 8 bases in between. The CDR3, as DNA: TGCAGCGTTGACGGGAGCAATGGCTACACCTTC. Translating it yields CSVDGSNGYTF.

This chain connects TRBV3-1 (or the pseudogene TRBV3-2) to TRBJ2-2; the match to TRBD2 covers 7 bases. The trim removed 2 bases at V and 5 bases at J, leaving 8 bases unmatched. The CDR3 contains 16 residues. Germline values: CDR1 LGHDT, CDR2 YNNKEL (reference sequence). The CDR3: CASSQPPGLRTGELFF. CDR3 DNA: TGTGCCAGCAGCCAACCACCGGGACTACGAACCGGGGAGCTGTTTTTT.